This T cell receptor (beta chain) is drawn from a study of blood T cell repertoires in COVID-19. Study overall: Samples taken during acute and convalescent COVID-19 were collected in the United States, Italy and Spain. Sample material is recorded as cDNA or gDNA derived from T cells, B-cell-depleted T cells, or PBMCs.

A Seattle source enrolled patients during active infection and followed them longitudinally. Repertoires were generated with immunoSEQ multiplex PCR, while TCRdb's copy carries only in-frame clones and drops some. The sample holds 270,000 or so clones; 90% are singletons and the top ten take 2.1%. The sequenced sample was peripheral blood. The receptor was derived from a woman aged 60-75 years with COVID-19, enrolled during active disease.

The CDR3 reads CASTMGTAATTEAFF. In nucleotides, the CDR3 is TGTGCCAGCACCATGGGGACAGCCGCGACCACTGAAGCTTTCTTT. J is TRBJ1-1 and V is TRBV6-5; 7 bases align to TRBD1. The CDR3 consists of 15 residues. The ends lost 7 bases at V and 4 bases at J; junction bases unmatched: 12. Per the germline V gene, CDR1 is MNHEY and CDR2 is SVGAGI.